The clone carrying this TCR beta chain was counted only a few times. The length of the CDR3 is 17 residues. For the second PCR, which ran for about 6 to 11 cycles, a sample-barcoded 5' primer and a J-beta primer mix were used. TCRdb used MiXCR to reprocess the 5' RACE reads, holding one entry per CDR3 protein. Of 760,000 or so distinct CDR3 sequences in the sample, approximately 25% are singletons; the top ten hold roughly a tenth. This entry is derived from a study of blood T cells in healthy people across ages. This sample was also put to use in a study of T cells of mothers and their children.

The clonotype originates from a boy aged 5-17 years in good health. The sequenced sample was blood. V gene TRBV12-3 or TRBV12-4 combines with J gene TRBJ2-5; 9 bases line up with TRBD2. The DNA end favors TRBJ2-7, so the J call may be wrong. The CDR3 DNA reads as TGTGCCAGCAGTCTCTCGCGGGAGGGCAGCTTGTCCTACGAGCAGTACTTC. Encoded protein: CASSLSREGSLSYEQYF.